This is a list of T cell receptor beta chains from one sample in a study of blood T cells in healthy people across ages. TCRdb reanalysed the 5' RACE reads using MiXCR and keeps one entry per CDR3 protein. The top ten hold over 2% of the sample, which has over 1.5 million distinct CDR3 sequences, roughly 49% seen once. Sample: blood. The receptors come from a woman between 35 and 50 years old in good health. Both conserved end residues are trimmed from each CDR3. Clone size is stated in some rows and not others, as once, few, many or a class when expanded.

CDR3aa: ASRPTSLSTDTQY
abundance: few
v_gene: TRBV7-2
j_gene: TRBJ2-3

CDR3aa: ASIESGGQETQY
abundance: once
v_gene: TRBV2
j_gene: TRBJ2-5

CDR3aa: ASSGSGTGWAQY
abundance: .
v_gene: TRBV28
j_gene: TRBJ2-7

CDR3aa: ATLDSLGYT
abundance: .
v_gene: TRBV12-3/TRBV12-4
j_gene: TRBJ1-2

CDR3aa: ASSPNVGGPGETQY
abundance: few
v_gene: TRBV7-9
j_gene: TRBJ2-5

CDR3aa: ASSLSRLSYNEQF
abundance: .
v_gene: TRBV7-2
j_gene: TRBJ2-1

CDR3aa: SVQQLHGTGVYGQY
abundance: .
v_gene: TRBV29-1
j_gene: TRBJ2-7

CDR3aa: SASPSGTWGGGTQY
abundance: .
v_gene: TRBV20-1
j_gene: TRBJ2-3

CDR3aa: ASSQTGLAQETLY
abundance: .
v_gene: TRBV4-3
j_gene: TRBJ2-5

CDR3aa: AWSVYPGLAGGYEQY
abundance: once
v_gene: TRBV30
j_gene: TRBJ2-7

CDR3aa: ASSWDRGPPLH
abundance: many
v_gene: TRBV12-3/TRBV12-4
j_gene: TRBJ1-6

CDR3aa: ASNSRGGVLSGANVLT
abundance: .
v_gene: TRBV28
j_gene: TRBJ2-6

CDR3aa: ASIGTSSYEQY
abundance: .
v_gene: TRBV2
j_gene: TRBJ2-7

CDR3aa: SVDSQTVGDYGYT
abundance: few
v_gene: TRBV29-1
j_gene: TRBJ1-2

CDR3aa: AISEPGDMDYGYT
abundance: .
v_gene: TRBV10-3
j_gene: TRBJ1-2

CDR3aa: ATSDSRQAGGYRQY
abundance: .
v_gene: TRBV24-1
j_gene: TRBJ2-7

CDR3aa: ASRRGGLNEQY
abundance: .
v_gene: TRBV28
j_gene: TRBJ2-5

CDR3aa: ASSNAGADTQY
abundance: .
v_gene: TRBV27
j_gene: TRBJ2-3

CDR3aa: ASSGQRAMGTQY
abundance: .
v_gene: TRBV2
j_gene: TRBJ2-3

CDR3aa: AIHQRGTGVQETQY
abundance: .
v_gene: TRBV6-1
j_gene: TRBJ2-5

CDR3aa: ASSYRDRGGSEQF
abundance: few
v_gene: TRBV7-9
j_gene: TRBJ2-1

CDR3aa: SVERGAGGGNEQF
abundance: few
v_gene: TRBV29-1
j_gene: TRBJ2-1

CDR3aa: ASSQDRGQINYGYT
abundance: few
v_gene: TRBV3-1
j_gene: TRBJ1-2

CDR3aa: ASSLEGQNIQY
abundance: few
v_gene: TRBV7-2
j_gene: TRBJ2-4

CDR3aa: ASSRTDRRTDTQY
abundance: .
v_gene: TRBV7-9
j_gene: TRBJ2-3

CDR3aa: ASSTRTSDEQY
abundance: few
v_gene: TRBV27
j_gene: TRBJ2-7

CDR3aa: SARNLAKNIQY
abundance: .
v_gene: TRBV20-1
j_gene: TRBJ2-4

CDR3aa: AINDLSGTSNEQF
abundance: .
v_gene: TRBV10-3
j_gene: TRBJ2-1

CDR3aa: ASSFRGQGRETQY
abundance: .
v_gene: TRBV12-3/TRBV12-4
j_gene: TRBJ2-5